This T cell receptor (beta chain) was retrieved from a study of T cell responses to AZD1222 COVID-19 vaccine. Study-wide context: Pooled together were second doses at about 4 or about 12 weeks. The study's findings and limits: Spike as a whole was targeted by vaccine-associated CD4 TCRs, dominant at 160-218 and 743-854.

Germline CDR1 SGHNT, CDR2 YYREEE (reference sequence). CDR3 length: 14 residues. After removal of 4 bases from V and 4 bases from J, the junction contained 5 bases not matched to a gene. The protocol was immunoSEQ multiplex PCR, while the TCRdb copy is restricted to in-frame clones and leaves out a portion. The table shows under 170,000 clones, with 94% occurring only once. Of note for this clone: Antigen: not known.

This clonotype was sampled from an adult in good health. Sequencing used peripheral blood, obtained on day 0 of AZD1222 vaccination. V usage is TRBV5-4 and J usage is TRBJ2-5; 9 bases are a match to TRBD1. In nucleotides, the CDR3 is TGTGCCAGCAGCAAACAGGGGGCGTCAGAGACCCAGTACTTC. Amino acid sequence: CASSKQGASETQYF.